This T cell receptor (beta chain) was recovered during a study of T cells expressing NK-cell markers. Background on the study: Sorted CD3+CD56-NKG2C+, CD3+CD56+NKG2C- and CD3+CD56+NKG2C+ T cells were the source of the TCR beta repertoires. Findings of the study overall: Among a handful of donors, these clonotypes also ranked first in the CD3+CD56-NKG2C+ fraction. Top CD8+ clonotypes included the dominant CD3+CD56+NKG2C+ clonotypes in several donors.

As to this clonotype: Its antigen remains unknown.

It was by 5'RACE template switching with UMIs that TCR beta cDNA was made. Following a re-call of the 5' RACE reads, TCRdb has one entry per CDR3 protein and lacks DNA. The repertoire table contains 150,000 to 180,000 distinct CDR3 sequences. The CDR3 loop spans 16 amino acids. Per the germline V gene, CDR1 is MNHEY and CDR2 is SVGAGI. Input material: blood T cells: a sorted CD56 or NKG2C T cell subset, CD4+ or CD8+ T cells, or bulk PBMC T cells (not recorded which). This receptor was taken from a woman between 45 and 60 years old in good health. The chain combines TRBV6-5 with TRBJ2-1; the TCRdb D gene call, TRBD2, has no DNA to confirm it. CDR3 sequence: CASSSPSGRGINEQFF.